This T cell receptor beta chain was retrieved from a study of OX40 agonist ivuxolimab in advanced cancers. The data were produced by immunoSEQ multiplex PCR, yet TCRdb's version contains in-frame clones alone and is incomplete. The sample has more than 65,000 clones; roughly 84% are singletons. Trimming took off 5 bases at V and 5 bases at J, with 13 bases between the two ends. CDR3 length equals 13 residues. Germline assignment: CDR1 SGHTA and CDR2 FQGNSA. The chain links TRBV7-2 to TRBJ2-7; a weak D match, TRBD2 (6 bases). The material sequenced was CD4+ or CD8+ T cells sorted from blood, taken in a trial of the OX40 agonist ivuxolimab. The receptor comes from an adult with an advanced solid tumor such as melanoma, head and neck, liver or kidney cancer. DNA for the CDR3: TGTGCCAGCAGCGCTGGGGGGTGGGACGAGCAGTACTTC. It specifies CASSAGGWDEQYF. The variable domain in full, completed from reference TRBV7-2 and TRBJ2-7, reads GAGVSQSPSNKVTEKGKDVELRCDPISGHTALYWYRQSLGQGLEFLIYFQGNSAPDKSGLPSDRFSAERTGGSVSTLTIQRTQQEDSAVYLCASSAGGWDEQYFGPGTRLTVT.